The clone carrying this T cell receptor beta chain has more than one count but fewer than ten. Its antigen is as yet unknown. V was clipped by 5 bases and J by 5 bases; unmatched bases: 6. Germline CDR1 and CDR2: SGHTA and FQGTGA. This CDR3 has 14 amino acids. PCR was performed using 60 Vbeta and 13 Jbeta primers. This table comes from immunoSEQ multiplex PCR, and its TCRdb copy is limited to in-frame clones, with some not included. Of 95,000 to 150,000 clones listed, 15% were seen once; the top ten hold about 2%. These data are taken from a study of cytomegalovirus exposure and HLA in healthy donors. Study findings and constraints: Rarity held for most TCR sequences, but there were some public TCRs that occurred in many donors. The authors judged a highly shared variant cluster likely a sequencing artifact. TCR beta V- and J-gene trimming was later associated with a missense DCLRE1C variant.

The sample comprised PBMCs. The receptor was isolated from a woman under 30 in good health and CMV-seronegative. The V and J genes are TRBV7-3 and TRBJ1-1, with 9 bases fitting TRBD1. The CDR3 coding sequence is TGTGCCAGCAGCACACAGGGGGCCGGGACTGAAGCTTTCTTT. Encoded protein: CASSTQGAGTEAFF. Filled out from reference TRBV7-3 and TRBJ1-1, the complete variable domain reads GAGVSQTPSNKVTEKGKYVELRCDPISGHTALYWYRQSLGQGPEFLIYFQGTGAADDSGLPNDRFFAVRPEGSVSTLKIQRTERGDSAVYLCASSTQGAGTEAFFGQGTRLTVV.